These 8 T cell receptor beta chains share one sample of origin, sequenced in a study of sequential checkpoint blockade in melanoma. The method was immunoSEQ multiplex PCR; TCRdb's version includes in-frame clones alone and lacks a portion of them. The sample shows about 1,000 clones, approximately 20% of them seen only once. Treatment of the sample: randomized to nivolumab then ipilimumab (arm A) or the reverse (arm B). The sample here was tumor tissue (inferred from file names), taken from a patient given nivolumab and ipilimumab in sequence. The origin of the receptors is a human donor with melanoma.

The V call is TRBV6-1, the J call TRBJ1-1; the D is unclear. CDR1 is MNHNS and CDR2 is SASEGT in the germline V gene. This CDR3 has 13 residues. Deletions cut 1 base from V and 3 bases from J, with 6 bases between. The CDR3 protein is CASSEVSYTEAFF. CDR3 coding DNA: TGTGCCAGCAGTGAAGTGAGTTACACTGAAGCTTTCTTT.

This clone is categorized as medium-sized. V is TRBV11-3 and J is TRBJ2-6; perhaps TRBD2 as D (6 bases). Germline CDR1 SGHNT, CDR2 YENEEA. Between the trimmed V and J ends, which lost 3 bases and 3 bases, there was a span of 9 bases. The CDR3 loop spans 15 amino acids. Written as DNA, the CDR3 is TGTGCCAGCAGCTTTGAGGGAGGTGGGGCCAACGTCCTGACTTTC. It encodes CASSFEGGGANVLTF.

The CDR3 region has the DNA TGCGCCAGCAGCCCGTACAGGGGGCACCTGAACACTGAAGCTTTCTTT. Translated: CASSPYRGHLNTEAFF. The chain links TRBV5-1 to TRBJ1-1, with 9 bases aligning to TRBD1. The length of the CDR3 is 16 residues. Per the germline V gene, CDR1 is SGHRS and CDR2 is YFSETQ. V shed 4 bases and J 0 bases; nucleotides not matched to a gene: 7.

The sample holds a few counts of this clone. This chain connects TRBV29-1 to TRBJ1-1; 10 bases agree with TRBD1. The CDR3 consists of 14 residues. The trim removed 4 bases at V and 5 bases at J, leaving 7 bases unmatched. Germline values: CDR1 SQVTM, CDR2 ANQGSEA. The CDR3: CSVVGQGGRTEAFF. CDR3 in DNA: TGCAGCGTTGTCGGACAGGGGGGACGGACTGAAGCTTTCTTT. Supplemented by reference TRBV29-1 and TRBJ1-1, the full variable domain reads SAVISQKPSRDICQRGTSLTIQCQVDSQVTMMFWYRQQPGQSLTLIATANQGSEATYESGFVIDKFPISRPNLTFSTLTVSNMSPEDSSIYLCSVVGQGGRTEAFFGQGTRLTVV.

Relative to its sample, this clone is medium-sized. The V gene is TRBV11-3, the J gene TRBJ2-5; D may be TRBD1 or TRBD2 (6 bases each). Germline CDR1 and CDR2: SGHNT and YENEEA. The CDR3 is made up of 14 amino acids. V was shortened by 0 bases and J by 5 bases, with 10 bases between the two germline ends. Here the CDR3 reads CASSLDLGGETQYF. For the CDR3, the DNA is TGTGCCAGCAGCTTAGATTTAGGGGGGGAGACCCAGTACTTC.

This clone is deemed medium-sized. The chain couples TRBV11-3 to TRBJ2-1; 11 bases fit TRBD2. V trimming: 5 bases; J trimming: 9 bases; junction bases outside the gene matches: 9. This CDR3 is built from 15 residues. CDR1 is SGHNT, CDR2 YENEEA, per germline. The CDR3 is CASSRIAGGLSEQFF. The CDR3 coding sequence is TGTGCCAGCAGCCGAATAGCGGGAGGGCTTAGTGAGCAGTTCTTC. Using reference TRBV11-3 and TRBJ2-1 for the parts outside the CDR3, the full variable domain is EAGVVQSPRYKIIEKKQPVAFWCNPISGHNTLYWYLQNLGQGPELLIRYENEEAVDDSQLPKDRFSAERLKGVDSTLKIQPAELGDSAVYLCASSRIAGGLSEQFFGPGTRLTVL.

Only a few counts were recorded for this clone. The chain uses TRBV6-8 and TRBJ1-6; tentative D call: TRBD1 (5 bases). This CDR3 has 17 amino acids. Trimming removed 7 bases at V and 4 bases at J, with 20 bases between. From germline, CDR1 is MNHGY and CDR2 SAAAGT. In DNA, the CDR3 is TGTGCCAGCACCCTTGACCCGAGAGGGACTTATAATTCACCCCTCCACTTT. The encoded protein is CASTLDPRGTYNSPLHF.

This sequence joins TRBV18 and TRBJ2-1, with 9 bases that match TRBD1. CDR3 length equals 14 residues. Per germline, CDR1 KGHSH and CDR2 LQKENI. The junction had 7 bases not matched to a gene; V was cut back by 5 bases and J by 8 bases. The CDR3 DNA sequence: TGTGCCAGCTCAAGAGGACAGGGGTCGGATGAGCAGTTCTTC. Protein product: CASSRGQGSDEQFF.